Listed below are T cell receptor beta chains from one sample, sequenced in a study of CD8+ T cells in alopecia areata. Sequenced by immunoSEQ multiplex PCR; TCRdb stores in-frame clones only, minus some. This sample yields over 150,000 clones, of which approximately 56% are seen a single time; roughly 14% belongs to the top ten. Here the sequenced sample was CD4+ T cells sorted from blood, taken at week 0. The receptor source for this set is a human donor with alopecia areata. Both conserved end residues are part of each CDR3. The D gene is left open where the match is weak. Clone size appears in some rows only: once, few, many, or a class for an expanded clone.

TRBJ1-4 | - | TRBV30 | TRBD1 | CAWRRGGWEKLFF | TGTGCCTGGAGAAGAGGGGGCTGGGAAAAACTGTTTTTT
TRBJ1-6 | - | TRBV7-9 | TRBD1 | CASSPGTGNLPLHF | TGTGCCAGCAGCCCCGGGACAGGGAATCTACCCCTCCACTTT
TRBJ2-7 | - | TRBV5-1 | - | CASSLRGASGYEQYF | TGCGCCAGCAGCTTGAGAGGAGCGTCAGGGTACGAGCAGTACTTC
TRBJ2-7 | few | TRBV10-3 | - | CAISEGTPYEQYF | TGTGCCATCAGTGAGGGTACCCCCTACGAGCAGTACTTC
TRBJ2-7 | - | TRBV5-4 | TRBD1 | CASSRGGQGPYEQYF | TGTGCCAGCAGCCGCGGGGGACAGGGGCCTTACGAGCAGTACTTC
TRBJ2-5 | - | TRBV29-1 | - | CSFWGHLLQETQYF | TGCAGCTTTTGGGGACACCTACTTCAAGAGACCCAGTACTTC
TRBJ1-2 | - | TRBV29-1 | - | CSVVEGVNGYTF | TGCAGCGTTGTTGAAGGGGTGAATGGCTACACCTTC
TRBJ2-7 | - | TRBV7-9 | - | CASSPQHTYEQYF | TGTGCCAGCAGCCCACAGCACACCTACGAGCAGTACTTC
TRBJ2-1 | - | TRBV5-6 | - | CASSLSVEQFF | TGTGCCAGCAGCTTGTCGGTTGAGCAGTTCTTC
TRBJ2-7 | few | TRBV18 | TRBD1 | CASSPPNRGSEQYF | TGTGCCAGCTCACCACCAAACAGGGGCAGCGAGCAGTACTTC
TRBJ2-7 | - | TRBV7-2 | - | CASSLGPSFSYEQYF | TGTGCCAGCAGCTTAGGTCCTAGCTTTTCCTACGAGCAGTACTTC
TRBJ2-2 | - | TRBV9 | - | CASSVGMTTGELFF | TGTGCCAGCAGCGTAGGAATGACTACCGGGGAGCTGTTTTTT
TRBJ1-2 | - | TRBV29-1 | - | CSVQGRNTIGGYTF | TGCAGCGTCCAAGGCCGAAATACGATTGGTGGCTACACCTTC
TRBJ1-2 | - | TRBV27 | - | CASRNPWGGYGYTF | TGTGCCAGCAGGAATCCCTGGGGGGGGTATGGCTACACCTTC
TRBJ1-3 | - | TRBV2 | - | CASCLTGSGNTIYF | TGTGCCAGCTGTCTTACCGGCTCTGGAAACACCATATATTTT
TRBJ1-4 | - | TRBV30 | - | CAWNEGPYEKLFF | TGTGCCTGGAACGAGGGTCCTTATGAAAAACTGTTTTTT
TRBJ1-1 | - | TRBV15 | - | CATSRAGTRASEKAFF | TGTGCCACCAGCAGAGCCGGGACAAGGGCCTCAGAAAAAGCTTTCTTT
TRBJ2-1 | - | TRBV7-6 | - | CASSLQGGSYNEQFF | TGTGCCAGCAGCTTACAAGGGGGGAGCTACAATGAGCAGTTCTTC
TRBJ1-5 | - | TRBV30 | - | CAWSGGLGNQPQHF | TGTGCCTGGAGTGGGGGATTGGGCAATCAGCCCCAGCATTTT
TRBJ2-7 | few | TRBV5-4 | - | CASSPIGDRNEQYF | TGTGCCAGCAGCCCCATTGGGGATAGGAACGAGCAGTACTTC
TRBJ2-7 | - | TRBV7-2 | TRBD1 | CASSPRQGAGEQYF | TGTGCCAGCAGCCCGCGACAGGGGGCGGGGGAGCAGTACTTC
TRBJ2-2 | - | TRBV5-1 | TRBD1 | CASSQLRDSPNTGELFF | TGCGCCAGCAGCCAACTCCGGGACAGCCCTAACACCGGGGAGCTGTTTTTT